The 16 T cell receptor beta chains reported below all come from one sample, sequenced in a study of T cell clonality in common variable immunodeficiency. TCRdb keeps only in-frame clones here, not all; method: immunoSEQ multiplex PCR. In total the sample includes around 47,000 clones, none of them seen once. Sequencing was carried out using peripheral blood mononuclear cells. Receptors were obtained from a person aged 18-70 years in good health.

There are many counts of this clone. The CDR3 end falls 3 residues outside the read, so it is completed with the germline J gene. The rearrangement links TRBV5-1 to TRBJ1-1, with 7 bases fitting TRBD1. The V segment lost 4 bases and the J segment 6 bases; nucleotides outside the gene matches: 15. Looked up from germline, CDR1 is SGHRS and CDR2 is YFSETQ. This CDR3 spans 16 amino acids. The DNA read from the CDR3 is TGCGCCAGCAGCGAGGGGGCCTTGGTCGGGGTCGCTGAA. Translation gives CASSEGALVGVAE. From start to end, the CDR3 is CASSEGALVGVAEAFF.

There are many counts of this clone. The CDR3 end lies 3 residues beyond the end of the read and is filled in from the germline J gene. The chain joins TRBV5-1 to TRBJ2-1; D perhaps matches TRBD1 (6 bases). The V and J ends lost 0 bases and 2 bases respectively, with 15 bases between them. Germline loops: CDR1 SGHRS, CDR2 YFSETQ. This CDR3 is built from 17 residues. CDR3 DNA (partial): TGCGCCAGCAGCTTGGGGGGGCAGGGCCGTACCTACAATGAG. It encodes CASSLGGQGRTYNE. The full CDR3 is CASSLGGQGRTYNEQFF.

In this sample, this clone turned up a few times. The DNA ends 3 residues before the CDR3 does, and the rest of the CDR3 is filled in from the germline J gene. The gene calls are TRBV19 and TRBJ2-7, with TRBD2 matching over 13 bases. The germline CDR1 and CDR2 sequences are LNHDA and SQIVND (reference sequence). The CDR3 loop spans 17 amino acids. After removal of 5 bases from V and 3 bases from J, the junction contained 10 bases not matched to a gene. This CDR3 reads CASSANPGLAGVYEQYF. The DNA read from the CDR3 is TGTGCCAGTAGTGCAAATCCCGGACTAGCGGGAGTCTACGAG.

This clone was recorded many times. The read ends 3 residues before the CDR3 terminus; that terminus is restored from the germline J gene. The V and J genes are TRBV20-1 and TRBJ2-3, with 8 nucleotides matching TRBD2. Losses at the gene ends were 5 bases for V and 4 bases for J; bases not matched to a gene: 11. This CDR3 contains 15 residues. Germline loops: CDR1 DFQATT, CDR2 SNEGSKA (reference sequence). The DNA read from the CDR3 is TGCAGTGCTTCCGAACGCGGGAGGATGGCAGATACG. Amino acids: CSASERGRMADT. Given in full, the CDR3 is CSASERGRMADTQYF.

This clone has at least ten counts. The read halts 3 residues ahead of the CDR3 end, with the missing end drawn from the germline J gene. This chain connects TRBV4-1 to TRBJ2-7; D may match TRBD1 or TRBD2 (6 bases each). Trimming shortened V by 6 bases and J by 3 bases, and 18 bases separated the two germline ends. The CDR3 loop spans 15 amino acids. Germline V lookup: CDR1 MGHRA, CDR2 YSYEKL. CDR3 amino acids: CASRSTGTRDYEQYF. The part of the CDR3 DNA that was read is TGCGCCAGCAGGTCAACAGGGACGCGGGACTACGAG.

This clone was found many times. The read gets to within 3 residues of the CDR3 end, and the germline J gene fills in the rest. The chain combines TRBV12-3 or TRBV12-4 with TRBJ1-2, with 9 nucleotides matching TRBD1. V lost 6 bases to trimming and J lost 2 bases; unmatched junction nucleotides: 10. The CDR3 contains 16 residues. The CDR3 loop is CASRLGQGRSNYGYTF. The part of the CDR3 DNA that was read is TGTGCCAGCAGGCTGGGACAGGGAAGGTCAAACTATGGC.

In its sample, this clone was seen many times. The CDR3 end is not reached by the read, which stops 3 residues before it; the germline J gene fills it in. The rearrangement links TRBV27 to TRBJ1-4, with D maybe TRBD1 (5 bases). Trimming took 2 bases from V and 4 from J, leaving 14 bases between them. This CDR3 is 16 amino acids long. Germline loops: CDR1 MNHEY, CDR2 SMNVEV (reference sequence). CDR3 sequence reads: CASSLTGTGLNEKLFF. CDR3 DNA, as far as it was read: TGTGCCAGCAGTTTAACCGGGACTGGCCTTAATGAAAAA.

This clone was detected ten times or more. The read halts 3 residues ahead of the CDR3 end, with the missing end drawn from the germline J gene. The J gene is TRBJ2-7, the V gene TRBV3-1 (or the pseudogene TRBV3-2); 14 nucleotides align to TRBD2. The trim removed 4 bases at V and 3 bases at J, leaving 8 bases unmatched. The germline gives CDR1 LGHDT, CDR2 YNNKEL (reference sequence). CDR3 length: 17 amino acids. The CDR3 spells CASSPLLGLAGVYEQYF. The DNA read from the CDR3 is TGTGCCAGCAGCCCCCTGTTGGGACTAGCGGGAGTCTACGAG.

This clone was recorded many times. The CDR3 is cut off 3 residues early in the read; its end comes from the germline J gene. The chain links TRBV20-1 to TRBJ2-1; 7 positions agree with TRBD1. The CDR3 covers 18 residues. CDR1 and CDR2 (germline): DFQATT, SNEGSKA (reference sequence). V gave up 0 bases and J gave up 0 bases; unmatched junction bases: 11. The CDR3 sequence is CSARDHAARGLSYNEQFF. The DNA read from the CDR3 is TGCAGTGCTAGAGATCACGCAGCGAGGGGGCTCTCCTACAATGAG.

This clone has at least ten counts. The missing CDR3 end, 3 residues past where the read stops, is filled in from the germline J gene. The chain uses TRBV4-2 and TRBJ1-1; 9 nucleotides align to TRBD1. Trimming took 3 bases from V and 1 from J; bases not matched to a gene: 0. The germline gives CDR1 LGHNA, CDR2 YNFKEQ. CDR3 length: 14 amino acids. The CDR3 protein is CASSQTGGNTEAFF. Partial CDR3 DNA: TGTGCCAGCAGCCAGACAGGGGGGAACACTGAA.

This clone was seen many times. The CDR3 loop is CSAREQRDTGELFF. CDR3 DNA, as far as it was read: TGCAGTGCTAGAGAACAGCGGGACACCGGGGAG. This chain joins TRBV20-1 and TRBJ2-2; D might be TRBD2 (6 bases). The CDR3 goes on 3 residues after the read ends, and that part is filled in from the germline J gene. CDR3 length equals 14 residues. Trimming cost V 0 bases and J 3 bases, with 8 bases left between them. The V gene's germline CDR1 is DFQATT and CDR2 SNEGSKA (reference sequence).

This clone was seen at least ten times. The read falls 3 residues short of the CDR3 end, and the missing part is taken from the germline J gene. This chain links TRBV4-1 with TRBJ2-3, with D maybe TRBD1 (6 bases). The CDR3 length is 15 residues. Germline CDR1 MGHRA, CDR2 YSYEKL. The V end was cut by 1 base, the J end by 1 base, with 9 bases between. CDR3 bases read: TGCGCCAGCAGCCAAGTTAACAGGGGCACAGATACG. Translation gives CASSQVNRGTDT. The entire CDR3 sequence reads CASSQVNRGTDTQYF.

This clone was detected ten times or more. The CDR3 is cut off 3 residues early in the read; its end comes from the germline J gene. The chain carries TRBV30 and TRBJ2-1, with D possibly matching TRBD2 (6 bases). This CDR3 region has 13 residues. Germline V gene data show CDR1 as GTSNPN and CDR2 as SVGIG (reference sequence). V lost 3 bases, J lost 2 bases, and 8 bases lay in between. CDR3 in amino acids: CAWRGTAYNEQFF. CDR3 bases read: TGTGCCTGGAGAGGGACTGCCTACAATGAG.

The table lists this clone with many counts. The read comes to an end 3 residues before the CDR3 does, leaving the germline J gene to fill in the end. V gene TRBV6-2 or TRBV6-3 combines with J gene TRBJ2-5; possibly TRBD2 for D (7 bases). Trimming removed 2 bases from V and 5 bases from J, with 12 bases in between. The CDR3 runs 14 residues. Germline V gene lookup returns CDR1 MNHEY and CDR2 SVGEGT. CDR3 bases read: TGTGCCAGCAGTTACGGGGGGGCTCGGGAGACC. Its protein is CASSYGGARET. The whole CDR3 is CASSYGGARETQYF.

This clone was counted many times. The read is 3 residues too short to cover the CDR3 end, so that end is filled in from the germline J gene. The chain combines TRBV30 with TRBJ2-3; possible D gene TRBD2, 5 bases. CDR3 length: 13 residues. The V end lost 4 bases, the J end lost 3 bases, and 11 bases lay between the germline ends. Germline V CDR1 and CDR2: GTSNPN, SVGIG (reference sequence). CDR3 DNA (partial): TGTGCCTGGATGGGTGCGGGTACAGATACG. It yields the protein CAWMGAGTDT. The CDR3, in full, reads CAWMGAGTDTQYF. The whole variable domain, filled in from reference TRBV30 and TRBJ2-3, reads SQTIHQWPATLVQPVGSPLSLECTVEGTSNPNLYWYRQAAGRGLQLLFYSVGIGQISSEVPQNLSASRPQDRQFILSSKKLLLSDSGFYLCAWMGAGTDTQYFGPGTRLTVL.

This clone was recorded at least ten times. The read terminates 3 residues ahead of where the CDR3 ends, so the germline J gene completes it. The V gene is TRBV20-1, the J gene TRBJ1-2, with D uncertain. Germline-derived CDR1 and CDR2 are DFQATT and SNEGSKA (reference sequence). The CDR3 contains 14 residues. This chain's CDR3 is CSARVVADYNEYTF. CDR3 DNA, as far as it was read: TGCAGTGCTAGAGTCGTAGCCGACTACAATGAG.